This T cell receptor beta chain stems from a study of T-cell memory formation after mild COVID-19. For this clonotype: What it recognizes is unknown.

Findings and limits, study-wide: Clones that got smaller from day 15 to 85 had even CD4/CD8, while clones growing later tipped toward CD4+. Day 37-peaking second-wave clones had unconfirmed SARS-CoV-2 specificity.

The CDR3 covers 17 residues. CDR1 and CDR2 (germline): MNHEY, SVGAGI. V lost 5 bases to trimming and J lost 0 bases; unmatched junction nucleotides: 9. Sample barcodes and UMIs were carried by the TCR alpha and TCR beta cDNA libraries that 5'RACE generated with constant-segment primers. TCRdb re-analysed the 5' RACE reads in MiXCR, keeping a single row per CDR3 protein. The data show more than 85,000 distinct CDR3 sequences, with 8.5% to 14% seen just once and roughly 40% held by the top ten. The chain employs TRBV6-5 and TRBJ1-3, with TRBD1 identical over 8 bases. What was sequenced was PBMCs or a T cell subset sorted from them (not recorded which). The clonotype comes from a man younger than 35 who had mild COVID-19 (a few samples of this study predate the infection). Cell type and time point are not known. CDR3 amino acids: CASSVLRDRHSGNTIYF. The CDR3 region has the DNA TGTGCCAGCAGTGTACTCCGGGACAGGCACTCTGGAAACACCATATATTTT.